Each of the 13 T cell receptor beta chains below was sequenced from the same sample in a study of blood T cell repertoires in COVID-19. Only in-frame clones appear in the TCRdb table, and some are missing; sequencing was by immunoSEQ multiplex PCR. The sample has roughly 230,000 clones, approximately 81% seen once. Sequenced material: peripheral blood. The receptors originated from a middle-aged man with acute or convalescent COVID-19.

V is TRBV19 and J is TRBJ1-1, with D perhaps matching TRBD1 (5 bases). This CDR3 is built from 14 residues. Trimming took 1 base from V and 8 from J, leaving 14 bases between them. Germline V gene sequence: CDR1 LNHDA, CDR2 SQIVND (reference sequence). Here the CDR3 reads CASSIVGARNEAFF. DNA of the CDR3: TGTGCCAGTAGTATAGTAGGGGCGCGAAACGAAGCTTTCTTT.

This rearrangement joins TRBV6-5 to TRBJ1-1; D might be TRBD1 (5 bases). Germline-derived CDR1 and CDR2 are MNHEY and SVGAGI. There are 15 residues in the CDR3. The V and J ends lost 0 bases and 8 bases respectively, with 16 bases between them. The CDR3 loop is CASSYSNTGGIEAFF. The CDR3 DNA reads TGTGCCAGCAGTTACTCGAATACGGGGGGAATAGAAGCTTTCTTT.

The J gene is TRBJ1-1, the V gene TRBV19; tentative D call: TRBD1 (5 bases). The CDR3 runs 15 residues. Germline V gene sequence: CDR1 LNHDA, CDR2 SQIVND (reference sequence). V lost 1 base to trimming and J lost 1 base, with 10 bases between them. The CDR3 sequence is CASSIAGQGNTEAFF. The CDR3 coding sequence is TGTGCCAGTAGTATAGCGGGCCAGGGGAACACTGAAGCTTTCTTT.

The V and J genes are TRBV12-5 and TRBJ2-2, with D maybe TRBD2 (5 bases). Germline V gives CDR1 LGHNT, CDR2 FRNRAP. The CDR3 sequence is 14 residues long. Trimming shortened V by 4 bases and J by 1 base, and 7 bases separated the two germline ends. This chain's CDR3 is CASGSAGNTGELFF. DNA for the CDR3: TGTGCTAGTGGTTCCGCGGGGAACACCGGGGAGCTGTTTTTT. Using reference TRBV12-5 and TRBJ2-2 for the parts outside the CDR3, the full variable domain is DARVTQTPRHKVTEMGQEVTMRCQPILGHNTVFWYRQTMMQGLELLAYFRNRAPLDDSGMPKDRFSAEMPDATLATLKIQPSEPRDSAVYFCASGSAGNTGELFFGEGSRLTVL.

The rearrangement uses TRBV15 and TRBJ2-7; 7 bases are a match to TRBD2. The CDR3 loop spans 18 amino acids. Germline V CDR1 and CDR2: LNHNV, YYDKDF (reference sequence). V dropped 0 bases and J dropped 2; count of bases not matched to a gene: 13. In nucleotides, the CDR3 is TGTGCCACCAGCAGAGACCTCTCTCGGGGGGTACTCACCTACGAGCAGTACTTC. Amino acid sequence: CATSRDLSRGVLTYEQYF.

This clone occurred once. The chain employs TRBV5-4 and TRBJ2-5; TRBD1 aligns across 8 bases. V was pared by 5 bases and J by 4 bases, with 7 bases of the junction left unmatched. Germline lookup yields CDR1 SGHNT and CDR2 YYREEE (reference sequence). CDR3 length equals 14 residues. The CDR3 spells CASRDRVMGETQYF. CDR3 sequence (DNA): TGTGCCAGCAGGGACAGGGTTATGGGAGAGACCCAGTACTTC.

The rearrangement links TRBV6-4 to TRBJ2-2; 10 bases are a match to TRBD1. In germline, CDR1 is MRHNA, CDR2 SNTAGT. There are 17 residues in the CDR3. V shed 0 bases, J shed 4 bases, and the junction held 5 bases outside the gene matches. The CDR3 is CASSDSAGQGVTGELFF. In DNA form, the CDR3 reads TGTGCCAGCAGTGACTCGGCTGGACAGGGGGTCACCGGGGAGCTGTTTTTT.

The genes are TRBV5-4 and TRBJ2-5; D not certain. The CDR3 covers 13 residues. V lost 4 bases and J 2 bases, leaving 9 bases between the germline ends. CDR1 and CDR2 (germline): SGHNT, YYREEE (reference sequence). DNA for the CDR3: TGTGCCAGCAGCCAAAACACGCAAGAGACCCAGTACTTC. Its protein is CASSQNTQETQYF.

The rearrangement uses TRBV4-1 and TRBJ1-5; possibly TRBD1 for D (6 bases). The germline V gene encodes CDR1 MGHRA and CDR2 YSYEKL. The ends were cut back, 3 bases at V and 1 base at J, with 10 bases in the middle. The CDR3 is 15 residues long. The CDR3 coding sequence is TGCGCCAGCAGCCAGGGGGCCTTCAGCAATCAGCCCCAGCATTTT. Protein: CASSQGAFSNQPQHF.

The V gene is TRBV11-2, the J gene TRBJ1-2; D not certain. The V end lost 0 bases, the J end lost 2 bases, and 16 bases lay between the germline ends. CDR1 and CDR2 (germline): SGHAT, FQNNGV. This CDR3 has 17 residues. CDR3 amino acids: CASSLDSLPPGNYGYTF. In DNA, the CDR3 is TGTGCCAGCAGCTTAGATAGCCTACCTCCTGGGAACTATGGCTACACCTTC.

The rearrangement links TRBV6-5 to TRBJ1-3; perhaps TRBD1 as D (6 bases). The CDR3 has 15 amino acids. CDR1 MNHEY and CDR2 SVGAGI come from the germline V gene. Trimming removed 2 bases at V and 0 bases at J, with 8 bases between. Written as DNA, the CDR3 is TGTGCCAGCAGTTACGGGGGCCCCTCTGGAAACACCATATATTTT. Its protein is CASSYGGPSGNTIYF.

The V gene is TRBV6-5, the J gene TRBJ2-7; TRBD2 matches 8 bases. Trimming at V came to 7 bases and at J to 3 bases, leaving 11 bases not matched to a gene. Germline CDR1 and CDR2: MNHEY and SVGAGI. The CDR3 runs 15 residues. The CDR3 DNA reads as TGTGCCAGCAAGATTGGGGGTAGCGGGGTCTACGAGCAGTACTTC. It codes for CASKIGGSGVYEQYF.

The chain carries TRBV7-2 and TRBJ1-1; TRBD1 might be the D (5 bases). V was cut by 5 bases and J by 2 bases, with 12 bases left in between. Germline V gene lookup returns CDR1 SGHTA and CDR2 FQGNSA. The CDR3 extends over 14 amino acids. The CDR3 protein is CASSLRQTNTEAFF. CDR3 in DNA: TGTGCCAGCAGCCTTAGACAGACCAACACTGAAGCTTTCTTT.